These 5 T cell receptor beta chains came from one sample sequenced in a study of T-cell reconstitution after alpha-beta-depleted transplantation in children. This sample's TCRbeta library carried unique molecular identifier barcodes. One entry per CDR3 protein results from TCRdb running MiXCR on the PCR reads. The sample shows about a million distinct CDR3 sequences, about 30% of them seen only once. Sample: PBMCs, mostly from graft donor cells, taken 360 days after TCRalphabeta/CD19-depleted stem cell transplant. These receptors were taken from a boy in the first two years of life who had a stem cell transplant for SCID, so the T cells may come from the graft donor.

There are a few counts of this clonotype. V is TRBV20-1 and J is TRBJ2-5, with a weak D call TRBD2 (5 bases). Germline V gene data show CDR1 as DFQATT and CDR2 as SNEGSKA (reference sequence). V shed 3 bases and J shed 4 bases, with 12 bases lying between them. The CDR3 runs 13 residues. In DNA form, the CDR3 reads TGCAGTGCTAGGACGCCCCGGGGAGAGACCCAGTACTTC. Its protein product is CSARTPRGETQYF.

The J gene is TRBJ1-6, the V gene TRBV12-3 or TRBV12-4, with D uncertain. The CDR3 loop spans 13 amino acids. V lost 5 bases and J lost 8, with 10 bases in between. The CDR3 coding sequence is TGTGCCAGCAGTCCCACGGCGGATTCACCCCTCCACTTT. Amino acids: CASSPTADSPLHF.

In its sample, this clonotype was seen a few times. CDR3 loop: CSASGQIKTEAFF. The CDR3 nucleotides read TGCAGTGCTTCAGGACAGATTAAGACTGAAGCTTTCTTT. The rearrangement links TRBV20-1 to TRBJ1-1; the D gene is possibly TRBD1 (6 bases). This CDR3 is 13 amino acids long. The ends were cut back, 5 bases at V and 5 bases at J, with 15 bases in the middle. Germline assignment: CDR1 DFQATT and CDR2 SNEGSKA (reference sequence).

This chain uses TRBV20-1 with TRBJ2-5; D call uncertain. The CDR3 sequence is 13 residues long. From germline, CDR1 is DFQATT and CDR2 SNEGSKA (reference sequence). V gave up 3 bases and J gave up 2 bases, with 10 bases separating them. CDR3 nucleotides: TGCAGTGCTAGCTCCCCGGCTCAAGAGACCCAGTACTTC. It specifies CSASSPAQETQYF.

The chain has TRBV28 and TRBJ2-1, with 9 bases fitting TRBD2. CDR3 size: 15 residues. Losses at the gene ends were 10 bases for V and 10 bases for J; bases not matched to a gene: 17. Per germline, CDR1 MDHEN and CDR2 SYDVKM. This CDR3 reads CATQVAGAINKEQFF. The CDR3 DNA follows: TGTGCCACCCAGGTAGCGGGGGCTATCAATAAGGAGCAGTTCTTC.